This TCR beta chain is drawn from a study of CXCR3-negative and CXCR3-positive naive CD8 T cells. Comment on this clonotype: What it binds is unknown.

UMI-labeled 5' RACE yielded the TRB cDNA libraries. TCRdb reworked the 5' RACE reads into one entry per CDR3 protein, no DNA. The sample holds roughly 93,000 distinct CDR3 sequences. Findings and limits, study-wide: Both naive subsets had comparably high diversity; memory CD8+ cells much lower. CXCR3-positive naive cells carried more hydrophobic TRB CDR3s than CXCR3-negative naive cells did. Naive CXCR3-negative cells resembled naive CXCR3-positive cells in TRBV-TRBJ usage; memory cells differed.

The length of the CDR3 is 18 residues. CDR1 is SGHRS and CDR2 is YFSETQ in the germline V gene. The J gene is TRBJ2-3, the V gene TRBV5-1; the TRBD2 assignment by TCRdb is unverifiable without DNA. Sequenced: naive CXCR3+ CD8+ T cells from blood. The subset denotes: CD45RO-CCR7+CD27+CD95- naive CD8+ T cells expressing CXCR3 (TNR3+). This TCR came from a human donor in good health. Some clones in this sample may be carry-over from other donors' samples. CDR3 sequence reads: CASTPEVLAGGPGDTQYF.